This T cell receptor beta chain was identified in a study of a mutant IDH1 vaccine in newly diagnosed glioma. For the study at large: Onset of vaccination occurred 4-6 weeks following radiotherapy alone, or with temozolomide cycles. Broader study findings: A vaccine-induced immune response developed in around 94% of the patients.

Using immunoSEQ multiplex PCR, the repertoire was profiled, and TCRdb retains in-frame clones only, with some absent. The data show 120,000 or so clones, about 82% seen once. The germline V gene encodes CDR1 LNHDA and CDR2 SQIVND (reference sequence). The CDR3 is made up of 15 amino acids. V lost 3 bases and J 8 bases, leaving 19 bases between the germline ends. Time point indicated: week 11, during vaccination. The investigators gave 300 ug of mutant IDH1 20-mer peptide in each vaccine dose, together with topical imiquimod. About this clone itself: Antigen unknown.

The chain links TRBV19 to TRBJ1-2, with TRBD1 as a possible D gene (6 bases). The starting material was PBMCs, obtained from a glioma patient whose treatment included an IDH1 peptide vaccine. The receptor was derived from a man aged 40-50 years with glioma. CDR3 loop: CASSIWGRGEEGYTF. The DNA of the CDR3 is TGTGCCAGTAGTATTTGGGGGCGCGGAGAGGAGGGCTACACCTTC.